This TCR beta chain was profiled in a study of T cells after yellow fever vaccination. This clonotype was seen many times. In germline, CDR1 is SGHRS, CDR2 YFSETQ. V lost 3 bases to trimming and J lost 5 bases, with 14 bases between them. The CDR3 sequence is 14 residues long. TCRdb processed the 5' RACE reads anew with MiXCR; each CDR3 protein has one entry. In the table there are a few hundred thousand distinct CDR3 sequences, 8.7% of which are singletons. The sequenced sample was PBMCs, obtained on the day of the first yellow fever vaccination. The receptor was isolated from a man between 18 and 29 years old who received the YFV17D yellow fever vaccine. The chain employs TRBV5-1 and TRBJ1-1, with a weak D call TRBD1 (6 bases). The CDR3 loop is CASSSTGRETEAFF. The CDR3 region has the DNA TGCGCCAGCAGCTCAACAGGGCGAGAAACTGAAGCTTTCTTT.